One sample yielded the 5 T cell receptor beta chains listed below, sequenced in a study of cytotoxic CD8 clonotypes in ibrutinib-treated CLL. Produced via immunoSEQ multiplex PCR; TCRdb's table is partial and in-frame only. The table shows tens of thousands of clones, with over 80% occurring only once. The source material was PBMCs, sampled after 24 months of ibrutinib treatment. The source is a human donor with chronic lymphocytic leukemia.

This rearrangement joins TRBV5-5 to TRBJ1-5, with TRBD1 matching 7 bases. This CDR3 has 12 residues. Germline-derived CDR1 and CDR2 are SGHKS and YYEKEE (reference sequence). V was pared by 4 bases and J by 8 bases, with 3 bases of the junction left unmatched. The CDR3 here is CASSIDREPQHF. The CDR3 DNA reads TGTGCCAGCAGCATAGACAGGGAGCCCCAGCATTTT.

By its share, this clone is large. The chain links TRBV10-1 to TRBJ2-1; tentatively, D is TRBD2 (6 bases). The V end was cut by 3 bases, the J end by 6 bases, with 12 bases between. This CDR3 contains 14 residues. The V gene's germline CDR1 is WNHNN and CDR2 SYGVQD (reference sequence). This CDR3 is CASSDVAGFNEQFF. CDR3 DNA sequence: TGCGCCAGCAGTGATGTGGCGGGATTCAATGAGCAGTTCTTC.

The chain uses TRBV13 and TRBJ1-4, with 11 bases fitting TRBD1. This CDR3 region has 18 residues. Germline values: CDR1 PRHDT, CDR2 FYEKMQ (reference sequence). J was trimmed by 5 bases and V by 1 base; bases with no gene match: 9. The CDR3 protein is CASSLVGTGGRRNEKLFF. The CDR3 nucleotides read TGTGCCAGCAGCTTAGTAGGGACAGGGGGAAGGCGGAATGAAAAACTGTTTTTT.

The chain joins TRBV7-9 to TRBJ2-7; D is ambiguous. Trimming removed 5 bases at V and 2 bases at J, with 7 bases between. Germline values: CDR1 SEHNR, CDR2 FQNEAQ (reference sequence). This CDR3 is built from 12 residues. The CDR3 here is CASSPGPYEQYF. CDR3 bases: TGTGCCAGCAGCCCTGGGCCCTACGAGCAGTACTTC.

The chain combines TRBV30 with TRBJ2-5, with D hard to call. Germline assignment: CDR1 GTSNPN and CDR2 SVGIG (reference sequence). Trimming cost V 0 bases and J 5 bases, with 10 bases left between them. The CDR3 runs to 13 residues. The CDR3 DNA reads TGTGCCTGGAGTGTCCCGATCCCGGAGACCCAGTACTTC. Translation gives CAWSVPIPETQYF.